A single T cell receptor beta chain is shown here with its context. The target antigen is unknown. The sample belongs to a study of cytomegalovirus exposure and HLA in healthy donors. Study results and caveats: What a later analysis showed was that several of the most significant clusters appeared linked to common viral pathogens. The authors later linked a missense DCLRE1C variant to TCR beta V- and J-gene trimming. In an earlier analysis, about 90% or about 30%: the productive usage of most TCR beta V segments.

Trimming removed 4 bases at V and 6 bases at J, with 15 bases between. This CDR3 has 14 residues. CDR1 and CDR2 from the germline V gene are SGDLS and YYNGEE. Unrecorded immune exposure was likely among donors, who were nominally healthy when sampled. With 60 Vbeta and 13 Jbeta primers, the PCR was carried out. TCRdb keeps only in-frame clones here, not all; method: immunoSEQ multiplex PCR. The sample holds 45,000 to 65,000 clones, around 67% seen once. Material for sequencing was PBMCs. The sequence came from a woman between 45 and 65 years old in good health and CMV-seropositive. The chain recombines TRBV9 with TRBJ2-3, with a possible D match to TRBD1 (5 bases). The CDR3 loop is CASSLRVGSDTQYF. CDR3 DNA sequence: TGTGCCAGCAGCCTCAGGGTGGGGTCCGATACGCAGTATTTT.